This passage covers 9 T cell receptor delta chains from one sample sequenced in a study of gamma delta lymphoproliferative disorders and STAT genes. TCRdb re-called clones from the multiplex PCR reads using CATT. This sample has more than 1,000 delta-chain clones, with around 2% found just once. Genomic DNA from isolated PBMCs served as the sequencing template. Sequenced input: blood. Source of these receptors: a human donor in good health.

In this sample, this clone is large (0.1 to 1%). Other DNA sequences within the sample encode an identical CDR3. The chain recombines TRDV1 with TRDJ1; the match to TRDD2 covers 8 bases. CDR3 length: 21 amino acids. Germline trimming cut 0 bases from V and 2 bases from J; bases unmatched to any gene: 20. In germline, CDR1 is TSWWSYY, CDR2 QGS. CDR3 nucleotide sequence: TGTGCTCTTGGGGAACTACGTCTTCCTACCTTGCGGTGGGAGAAGACCGATAAACTCATCTTT. Translated, it gives CALGELRLPTLRWEKTDKLIF.

This clone was counted a few times. This DNA translates differently at residue 7 from the TCRdb protein, which is that of a much larger clone; a read error is likely, and the protein shown is the DNA's own translation. This rearrangement joins TRAV29/DV5 to TRDJ1; possibly TRDD2 or TRDD3 for D (8 bases each). CDR1 is NSMFDY and CDR2 is ISSIKDK in the germline V gene. CDR3 size: 21 residues. Trimming stripped 5 bases from V and 0 bases from J, with 35 bases between. As DNA, the CDR3 is TGTGCAGCTTTCCAAAGGTCTTCCTACTTTCACTGGGGGGCCCACACCGATAAACTCATCTTT. Translating it yields CAAFQRSSYFHWGAHTDKLIF.

Concerning this clone: TCRdb's listed protein matches a much larger clone and diverges from this DNA's translation at residue 3, likely through a read error; the protein shown comes from the DNA. The CDR3 reads CAMRPSRDGWGILADKLIF. The DNA of the CDR3 is TGTGCCATGAGGCCTTCCCGTGACGGCTGGGGGATACTAGCCGATAAACTCATCTTT. J is TRDJ1 and V is TRDV3; 11 bases match TRDD3. The V and J ends lost 5 bases and 3 bases, in that order; junction bases with no gene match: 23. Germline CDR1 reads TVYSNPD; CDR2 reads GDNSRS (reference sequence). The CDR3 is made up of 19 amino acids.

This clone was observed many times. The mismatch at residue 5 between this DNA's translation and the TCRdb protein of a much larger clone likely reflects a read error; the protein shown is translated from the DNA. This chain uses TRDV2 with TRDJ1; a weak D match, TRDD3 (5 bases). Deletions cut 3 bases from V and 0 bases from J, with 13 bases between. Germline V gene lookup returns CDR1 GEAIGNYY and CDR2 EKD. CDR3 length: 15 residues. The CDR3 protein is CACDAAGPHTDKLIF. Written as DNA, the CDR3 is TGTGCCTGTGACGCCGCTGGGCCTCACACCGATAAACTCATCTTT.

As to this clone: The protein in TCRdb stems from a much larger clone and differs at residue 10 from this DNA's translation, likely a read error; here the protein is translated from the DNA. This rearrangement joins TRDV1 to TRDJ1, with D maybe TRDD3 (5 bases). The CDR3 totals 20 residues. Between the trimmed V and J ends, which lost 2 bases and 0 bases, there was a span of 25 bases. Looked up from germline, CDR1 is TSWWSYY and CDR2 is QGS. CDR3 nucleotides: TGTGCTCTTGGGGAAAGGCTCGGGGGGCTCTCGGGGCCTTACACCGATAAACTCATCTTT. Protein: CALGERLGGLSGPYTDKLIF.

As regards this clone: This DNA translates differently at residue 5 from the TCRdb protein, which is that of a much larger clone; a read error is likely, and the protein shown is the DNA's own translation. The rearrangement joins TRDV1 to TRDJ1; no definite D call. The CDR3 has 21 amino acids. Between the trimmed V and J ends, which lost 5 bases and 4 bases, there was a span of 35 bases. Germline V CDR1 and CDR2: TSWWSYY, QGS. In DNA, the CDR3 is TGTGCTCTTGGGAAAGGTCCCCTTTATCGACCCGTACACCCGAAGTTCGATAAACTCATCTTT. Translation: CALGKGPLYRPVHPKFDKLIF.

On this clone itself: This DNA's translation differs at residue 6 from TCRdb's protein, which comes from a much larger clone; a read error is likely, and the protein shown is translated from the DNA. The chain recombines TRDV1 with TRDJ1; perhaps TRDD3 as D (6 bases). The CDR3 sequence is 15 residues long. CDR1 is TSWWSYY and CDR2 is QGS in the germline V gene. V was trimmed by 9 bases and J by 7 bases, leaving 24 bases between them. As DNA, the CDR3 is TGTGCTCTAGTACAGGACTGGGTCCCCGGGTCTAAACTCATCTTT. This translates into CALVQDWVPGSKLIF.

To note about this clone: An end of the junction differs from the germline gene, which may be a read error. V usage is TRDV1 and J usage is TRDJ1; 13 positions agree with TRDD3. TCRdb offers no J gene call, so here the DNA was matched to germline to obtain one. Looked up from germline, CDR1 is TSWWSYY and CDR2 is QGS. This CDR3 is 34 amino acids long. CDR3 sequence: CALGGPSRGRRLGDTHRSHWSIEGVKSYTDKLIF. CDR3 nucleotides: TGTGCCCTTGGGGGCCCTTCCCGGGGGCGTCGACTGGGGGATACGCATAGAAGCCACTGGTCTATAGAAGGCGTAAAGTCGTACACCGATAAACTCATCTTT.

This clone was seen a handful of times. The protein in TCRdb stems from a much larger clone and differs at residue 6 from this DNA's translation, likely a read error; here the protein is translated from the DNA. The J gene is TRDJ1, the V gene TRDV1; possibly TRDD3 for D (6 bases). The CDR3 has 15 residues. Germline CDR1 is TSWWSYY and CDR2 is QGS. Trimming cost V 9 bases and J 7 bases, with 24 bases left between them. Written as DNA, the CDR3 is TGTGCTCTAGTACAGAACTGGGTCCCCGGGTCTAAACTCATCTTT. It codes for CALVQNWVPGSKLIF.